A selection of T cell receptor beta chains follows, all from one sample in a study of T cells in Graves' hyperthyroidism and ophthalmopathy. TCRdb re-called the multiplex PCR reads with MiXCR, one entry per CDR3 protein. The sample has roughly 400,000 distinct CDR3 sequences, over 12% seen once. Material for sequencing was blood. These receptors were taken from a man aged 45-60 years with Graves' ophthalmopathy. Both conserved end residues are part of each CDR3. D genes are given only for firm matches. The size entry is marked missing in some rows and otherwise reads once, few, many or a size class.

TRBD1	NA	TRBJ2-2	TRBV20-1	TGCAGTGCTAGAGTAGGGGGCGGCACCGGGGAGCTGTTTTTT	CSARVGGGTGELFF
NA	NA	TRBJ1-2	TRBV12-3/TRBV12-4	TGTGCCAGCAGGCAGGGTTACCCCTATGGCTACACCTTC	CASRQGYPYGYTF
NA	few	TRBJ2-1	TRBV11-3	TGTGCCAGCAGCCCAAGGGGGGCCTACAATGAGCAGTTCTTC	CASSPRGAYNEQFF
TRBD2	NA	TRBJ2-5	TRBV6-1	TGTGCCAGCAGTGAGAGAAGCTGGACTAGCGGGAGTCGGGAGACCCAGTACTTC	CASSERSWTSGSRETQYF
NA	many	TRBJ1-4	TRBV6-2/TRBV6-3	TGTGCCAGCACTTCCAGAACTAATGAAAAACTGTTTTTT	CASTSRTNEKLFF
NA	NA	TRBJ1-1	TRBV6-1	TGTGCCAGCAGTACAGGAGGGAGGACTGAAGCTTTCTTT	CASSTGGRTEAFF
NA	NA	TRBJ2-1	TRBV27	TGTGCCAGCAGTTTATACGACAGCTCCTACAATGAGCAGTTCTTC	CASSLYDSSYNEQFF
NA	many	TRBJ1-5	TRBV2	TGTGCCAGCAGTGACCCCCCGGGGAATCAGCCCCAGCATTTT	CASSDPPGNQPQHF
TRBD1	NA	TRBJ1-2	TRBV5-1	TGCGCCAGCAGCTTGGCCCAAGTACAGGGGCCGCGGTATGGCTACACCTTC	CASSLAQVQGPRYGYTF
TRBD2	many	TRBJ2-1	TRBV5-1	TGCGCCAGCAGCTTGGGGCGACTAGCGGGCAATGAGCAGTTCTTC	CASSLGRLAGNEQFF
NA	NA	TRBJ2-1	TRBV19	TGTGCCAGTAGTAAAACAAAGAGGGCCAGCTCCTACAATGAGCAGTTCTTC	CASSKTKRASSYNEQFF
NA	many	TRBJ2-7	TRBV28	TGTGCCAGCAGTTTGCTGTGGGACACCCAACCCTACGAGCAGTACTTC	CASSLLWDTQPYEQYF
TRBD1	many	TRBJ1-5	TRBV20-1	TGCAGTGCCCAAAATAAGGACAGGGTAGCTAATCAGCCCCAGCATTTT	CSAQNKDRVANQPQHF
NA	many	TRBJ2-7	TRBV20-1	TGCAGTGCTAGAGATCCCGCGCAGGGCAGCTACGAGCAGTACTTC	CSARDPAQGSYEQYF
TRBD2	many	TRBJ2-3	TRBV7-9	TGTGCCAGCAGCTCGACTAGCGGGAGGTACACAGATACGCAGTATTTT	CASSSTSGRYTDTQYF
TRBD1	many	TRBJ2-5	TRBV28	TGTGCCAGTTCAGGGGGCATCGAGACCCAGTACTTC	CASSGGIETQYF
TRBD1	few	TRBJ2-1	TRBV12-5	TGTGCTAGTGGTCCCTTCGGGACAGGGATCAATGAGCAGTTCTTC	CASGPFGTGINEQFF
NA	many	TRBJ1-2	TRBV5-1	TGCGCCAGCAGCGCCGGGGGCGGATTATATGGCTACACCTTC	CASSAGGGLYGYTF
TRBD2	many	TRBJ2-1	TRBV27	TGTGCCAGCACCCAAAGCCGCGGGAGGGCTTACAATGAGCAGTTCTTC	CASTQSRGRAYNEQFF
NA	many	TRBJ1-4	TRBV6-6	TGTGCCAGCAGTTACGAGCGGGCTGGGTTAGCTAATGAAAAACTGTTTTTT	CASSYERAGLANEKLFF
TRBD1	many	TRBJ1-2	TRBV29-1	TGCAGCGTTCCGCTCCCCGGGACAGGAAACGCCTTAGGTTATGGCTACACCTTC	CSVPLPGTGNALGYGYTF
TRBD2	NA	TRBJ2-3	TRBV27	TGTGCCAGCAGTAGGGGACTAGCGGGAGGACCAGATACGCAGTATTTT	CASSRGLAGGPDTQYF
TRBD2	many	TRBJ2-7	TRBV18	TGTGCCAGCTCATCGTCTCGACTAGCAGACTACGAGCAGTACTTC	CASSSSRLADYEQYF
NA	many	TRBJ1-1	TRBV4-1	TGCGCCAGCAGCCGAGACCCCTACACTGAAGCTTTCTTT	CASSRDPYTEAFF
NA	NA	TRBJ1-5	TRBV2	TGTGCCAGCAGTGAAGTGAGGAGCAATCAGCCCCAGCATTTT	CASSEVRSNQPQHF
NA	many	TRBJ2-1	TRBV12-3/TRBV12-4	TGTGCCAGCAGTTTGTCTGTGAGCAATGAGCAGTTCTTC	CASSLSVSNEQFF
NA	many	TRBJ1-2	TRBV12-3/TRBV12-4	TGTGCCAGCAGTTTTGTACGGTCTGCGGGCTACACCTTC	CASSFVRSAGYTF
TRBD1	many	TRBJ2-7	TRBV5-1	TGCGCCAACCCTACAGGGGGCGACGAGCAGTACTTC	CANPTGGDEQYF
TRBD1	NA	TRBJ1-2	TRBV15	TGTGCCACCAGCCGGACAGGGAACTATGGCTACACCTTC	CATSRTGNYGYTF
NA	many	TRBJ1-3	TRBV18	TGTGCCAGCTCACCGGACAGCTCTGGAAACACCATATATTTT	CASSPDSSGNTIYF
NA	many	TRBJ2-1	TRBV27	TGTGCCAGCAGCGCCCGTCCCAACAGGGATGGCTACAATGAGCAGTTCTTC	CASSARPNRDGYNEQFF